This T cell receptor beta chain was sequenced for a study of blood T cell repertoires in COVID-19. V lost 0 bases and J lost 3, with 5 bases in between. Germline-derived CDR1 and CDR2 are LNHNV and YYDKDF (reference sequence). The CDR3 spans 13 residues. TCRdb's table, derived via immunoSEQ multiplex PCR, lists solely in-frame clones and lacks some. In the table there are under 150,000 clones, 80% to 85% of which are singletons. Sequences were obtained from peripheral blood. The chain employs TRBV15 and TRBJ2-5, with no clear D. This sequence originates from a woman aged 55 to 70 with active or convalescent COVID-19. The DNA of the CDR3 is TGTGCCACCAGCAGAGACCCGGAAGAGACCCAGTACTTC. Its protein product is CATSRDPEETQYF.